The rows below give T cell receptor beta chains drawn from one sample of a study of blood T cell repertoires in COVID-19. The repertoire was sequenced with immunoSEQ multiplex PCR; TCRdb's copy has only in-frame clones and lacks some. The sample contains a few hundred thousand clones, around 82% of which appear only once. What was sequenced was peripheral blood. These receptors originate from a person aged 65-85 years with COVID-19, enrolled during active disease. The CDR3 runs from the conserved cysteine through the conserved F or W. The order of the fields is D gene, clone size, J gene, V gene, CDR3 protein, CDR3 DNA. A D gene is named only where the DNA matches it firmly. For some rows the clone size is stated as once, few or many, or as a class when expanded; others skip it.

.	.	TRBJ2-3	TRBV19	CASSTYRGGGGTQYF	TGTGCCAGTAGTACGTACAGGGGGGGCGGTGGTACGCAGTATTTT
TRBD1	few	TRBJ2-1	TRBV7-2	CASSLKSGDRNEQFF	TGTGCCAGCAGCTTAAAGTCAGGGGACAGGAATGAGCAGTTCTTC
.	few	TRBJ1-3	TRBV29-1	CSGTEGNTIYF	TGCAGCGGGACAGAGGGAAACACCATATATTTT
.	.	TRBJ1-2	TRBV19	CASSTNTYGYTF	TGTGCCAGTAGTACGAACACCTATGGCTACACCTTC
TRBD1	.	TRBJ2-7	TRBV4-3	CASSQGRDRSYEQYF	TGCGCCAGCAGCCAAGGCCGGGACAGGTCCTACGAGCAGTACTTC
.	.	TRBJ1-2	TRBV29-1	CSVEENRGWYGYTF	TGCAGCGTTGAAGAAAACCGGGGGTGGTATGGCTACACCTTC
.	.	TRBJ2-1	TRBV3-1/TRBV3-2	CASSQLGWGDEQFF	TGTGCCAGCAGCCAGCTCGGGTGGGGGGATGAGCAGTTCTTC
TRBD2	.	TRBJ2-7	TRBV6-5	CASKVAGGHEQYF	TGTGCCAGCAAGGTAGCGGGAGGTCACGAGCAGTACTTC
TRBD1	.	TRBJ1-2	TRBV6-2/TRBV6-3	CASSSRRGQDYGYTF	TGTGCCAGCAGTTCCCGAAGGGGGCAAGACTATGGCTACACCTTC
.	.	TRBJ2-5	TRBV6-6	CAIGVGGSETQYF	TGTGCCATCGGGGTGGGGGGTTCGGAGACCCAGTACTTC
TRBD2	.	TRBJ2-5	TRBV5-8	CASSLGIAGVDQETQYF	TGTGCCAGCAGCTTGGGGATAGCGGGTGTTGACCAAGAGACCCAGTACTTC
.	.	TRBJ2-3	TRBV7-2	CASSPHGGLDTQYF	TGTGCCAGCAGCCCCCACGGGGGTTTAGATACGCAGTATTTT
TRBD1	once	TRBJ1-6	TRBV7-9	CASSLEGQGRRSPLHF	TGTGCCAGCAGCTTAGAGGGACAGGGTAGGAGATCACCCCTCCACTTT
.	.	TRBJ2-7	TRBV11-3	CASSLGSEGQYF	TGTGCCAGCAGCTTGGGATCAGAGGGACAGTACTTC
TRBD1	.	TRBJ2-4	TRBV4-3	CASSQSVDREVIQYF	TGCGCCAGCAGCCAATCCGTGGACAGGGAGGTCATTCAGTACTTC
TRBD1	.	TRBJ1-1	TRBV28	CASSSPGTANLNTEAFF	TGTGCCAGCAGTTCACCCGGGACAGCCAATTTGAACACTGAAGCTTTCTTT
TRBD2	.	TRBJ2-5	TRBV9	CASSVGSGGHQETQYF	TGTGCCAGCAGCGTAGGTAGCGGGGGGCACCAAGAGACCCAGTACTTC
TRBD1	.	TRBJ2-2	TRBV24-1	CATRAPGQANTGELFF	TGTGCCACTAGAGCCCCGGGACAGGCGAACACCGGGGAGCTGTTTTTT
.	.	TRBJ1-2	TRBV9	CASSWTTGSYGYTF	TGTGCCAGCAGCTGGACGACAGGCTCCTATGGCTACACCTTC
.	.	TRBJ2-3	TRBV11-3	CASSLAPSSDTQYF	TGTGCCAGCAGCTTAGCCCCGAGCTCAGATACGCAGTATTTT
TRBD1	.	TRBJ2-7	TRBV5-6	CASSPQGASEQYF	TGTGCCAGCAGCCCCCAGGGGGCGAGCGAGCAGTACTTC
.	.	TRBJ1-5	TRBV5-5	CASSLRAGPSNQPQHF	TGTGCCAGCAGCCTACGGGCAGGGCCTAGCAATCAGCCCCAGCATTTT
TRBD1	.	TRBJ1-4	TRBV2	CASSSLRGQEGEKLFF	TGTGCCAGCAGCTCTCTTAGGGGACAGGAGGGTGAAAAACTGTTTTTT
TRBD2	.	TRBJ2-2	TRBV28	CASSLYGTSGRNTGELFF	TGTGCCAGCAGTTTATACGGGACTAGCGGGAGAAACACCGGGGAGCTGTTTTTT
TRBD1	.	TRBJ2-5	TRBV24-1	CATSDPSETGELIETQYF	TGTGCCACCAGTGATCCCTCAGAAACAGGGGAGCTCATAGAGACCCAGTACTTC